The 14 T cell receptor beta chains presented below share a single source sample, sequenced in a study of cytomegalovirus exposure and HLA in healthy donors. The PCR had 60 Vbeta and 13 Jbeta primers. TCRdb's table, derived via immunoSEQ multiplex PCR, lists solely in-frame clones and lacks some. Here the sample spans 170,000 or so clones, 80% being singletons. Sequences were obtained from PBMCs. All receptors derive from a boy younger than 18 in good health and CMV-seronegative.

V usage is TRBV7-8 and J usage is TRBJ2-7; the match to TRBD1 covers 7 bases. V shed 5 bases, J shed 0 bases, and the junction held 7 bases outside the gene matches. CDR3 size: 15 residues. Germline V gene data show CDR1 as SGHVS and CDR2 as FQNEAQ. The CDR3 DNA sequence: TGTGCCAGCAGCCTAAAGAGGACAGGCTCCTACGAGCAGTACTTC. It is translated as CASSLKRTGSYEQYF.

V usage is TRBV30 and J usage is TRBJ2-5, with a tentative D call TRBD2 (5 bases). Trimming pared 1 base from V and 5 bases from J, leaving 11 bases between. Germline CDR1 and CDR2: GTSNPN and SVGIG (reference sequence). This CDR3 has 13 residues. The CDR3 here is CAWSGLARETQYF. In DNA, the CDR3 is TGTGCCTGGAGTGGTCTAGCCCGGGAGACCCAGTACTTC. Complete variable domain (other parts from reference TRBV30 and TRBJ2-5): SQTIHQWPATLVQPVGSPLSLECTVEGTSNPNLYWYRQAAGRGLQLLFYSVGIGQISSEVPQNLSASRPQDRQFILSSKKLLLSDSGFYLCAWSGLARETQYFGPGTRLLVL.

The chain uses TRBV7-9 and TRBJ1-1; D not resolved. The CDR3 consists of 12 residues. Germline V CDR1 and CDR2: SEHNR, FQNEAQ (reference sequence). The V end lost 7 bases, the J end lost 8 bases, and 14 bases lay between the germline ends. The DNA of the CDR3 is TGTGCCAGCACCCGAACGGGGTGGGAAGCTTTCTTT. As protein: CASTRTGWEAFF.

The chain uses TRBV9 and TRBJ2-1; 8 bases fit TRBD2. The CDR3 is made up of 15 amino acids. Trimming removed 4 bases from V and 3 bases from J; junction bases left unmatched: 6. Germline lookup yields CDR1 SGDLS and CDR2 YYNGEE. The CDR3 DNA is TGTGCCAGCAGCACAGACGGGACTAGCTACAATGAGCAGTTCTTC. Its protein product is CASSTDGTSYNEQFF. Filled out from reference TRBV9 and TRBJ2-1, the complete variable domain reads DSGVTQTPKHLITATGQRVTLRCSPRSGDLSVYWYQQSLDQGLQFLIQYYNGEERAKGNILERFSAQQFPDLHSELNLSSLELGDSALYFCASSTDGTSYNEQFFGPGTRLTVL.

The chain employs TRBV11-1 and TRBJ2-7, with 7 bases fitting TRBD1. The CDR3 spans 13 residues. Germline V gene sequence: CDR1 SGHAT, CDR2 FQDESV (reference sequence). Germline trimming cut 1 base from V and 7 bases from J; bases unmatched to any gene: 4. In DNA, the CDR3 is TGTGCCAGCAGCTTAGGGGACAGCAGGGAGCAGTACTTC. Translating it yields CASSLGDSREQYF.

The CDR3 region is CAWDPGKNSPLHF. CDR3 DNA: TGTGCCTGGGATCCAGGGAAGAACTCACCCCTCCACTTT. The J gene is TRBJ1-6, the V gene TRBV30; D might be TRBD1 (5 bases). This CDR3 contains 13 residues. Germline V lookup: CDR1 GTSNPN, CDR2 SVGIG (reference sequence). V lost 5 bases, J lost 10 bases, and 15 bases lay in between.

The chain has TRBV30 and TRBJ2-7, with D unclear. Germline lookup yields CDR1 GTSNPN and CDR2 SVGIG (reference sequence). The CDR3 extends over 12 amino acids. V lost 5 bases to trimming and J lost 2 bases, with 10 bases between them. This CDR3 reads CAWGPHPYEQYF. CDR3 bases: TGTGCCTGGGGGCCTCATCCCTACGAGCAGTACTTC. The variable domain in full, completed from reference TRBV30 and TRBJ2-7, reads SQTIHQWPATLVQPVGSPLSLECTVEGTSNPNLYWYRQAAGRGLQLLFYSVGIGQISSEVPQNLSASRPQDRQFILSSKKLLLSDSGFYLCAWGPHPYEQYFGPGTRLTVT.

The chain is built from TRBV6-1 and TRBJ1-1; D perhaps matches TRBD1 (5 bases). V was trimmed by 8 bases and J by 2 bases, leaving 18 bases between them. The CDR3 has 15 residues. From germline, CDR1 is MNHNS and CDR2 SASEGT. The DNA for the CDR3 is TGTGCCAGCCGAAAGTTTGACAGACCCAACACTGAAGCTTTCTTT. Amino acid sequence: CASRKFDRPNTEAFF.

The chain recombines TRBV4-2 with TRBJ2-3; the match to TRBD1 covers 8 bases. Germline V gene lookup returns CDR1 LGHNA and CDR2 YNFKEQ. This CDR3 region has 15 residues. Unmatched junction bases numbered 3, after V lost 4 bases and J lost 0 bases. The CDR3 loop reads CASSLTGGSTDTQYF. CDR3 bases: TGTGCCAGCAGCCTCACAGGGGGAAGCACAGATACGCAGTATTTT.

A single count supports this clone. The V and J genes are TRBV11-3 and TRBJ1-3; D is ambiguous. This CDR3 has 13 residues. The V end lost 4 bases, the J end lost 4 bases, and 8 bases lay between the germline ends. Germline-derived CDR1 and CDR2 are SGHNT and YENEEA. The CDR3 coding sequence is TGTGCCAGCAGCTCCGGGGTCGGAAACACCATATATTTT. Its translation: CASSSGVGNTIYF.

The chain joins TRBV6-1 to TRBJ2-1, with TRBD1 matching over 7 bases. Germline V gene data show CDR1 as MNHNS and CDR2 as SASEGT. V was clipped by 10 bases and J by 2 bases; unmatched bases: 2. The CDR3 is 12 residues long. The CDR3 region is CATGQPYNEQFF. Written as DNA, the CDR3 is TGTGCCACGGGACAGCCCTACAATGAGCAGTTCTTC.

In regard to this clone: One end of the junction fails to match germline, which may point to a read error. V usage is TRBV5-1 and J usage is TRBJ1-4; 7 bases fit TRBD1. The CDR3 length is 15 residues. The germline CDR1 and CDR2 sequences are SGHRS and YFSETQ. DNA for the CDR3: TGCGCCAGCAGCTTCCAGACAGGGATAAATGAAAACCTGTTTTTT. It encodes CASSFQTGINENLFF. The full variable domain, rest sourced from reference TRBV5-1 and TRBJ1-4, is KAGVTQTPRYLIKTRGQQVTLSCSPISGHRSVSWYQQTPGQGLQFLFEYFSETQRNKGNFPGRFSGRQFSNSRSEMNVSTLELGDSALYLCASSFQTGINENLFFGSGTQLSVL.

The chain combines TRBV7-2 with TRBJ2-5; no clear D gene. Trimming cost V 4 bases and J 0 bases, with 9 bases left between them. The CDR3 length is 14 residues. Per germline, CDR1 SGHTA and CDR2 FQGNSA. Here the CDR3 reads CASSSSPNQETQYF. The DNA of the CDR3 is TGTGCCAGCAGCTCCTCGCCTAACCAAGAGACCCAGTACTTC.

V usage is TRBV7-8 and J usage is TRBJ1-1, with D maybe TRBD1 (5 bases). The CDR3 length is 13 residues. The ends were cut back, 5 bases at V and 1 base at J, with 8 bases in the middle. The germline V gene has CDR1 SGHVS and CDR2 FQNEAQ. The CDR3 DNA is TGTGCCAGCAGCCGACAGTCGAACACTGAAGCTTTCTTT. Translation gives CASSRQSNTEAFF.